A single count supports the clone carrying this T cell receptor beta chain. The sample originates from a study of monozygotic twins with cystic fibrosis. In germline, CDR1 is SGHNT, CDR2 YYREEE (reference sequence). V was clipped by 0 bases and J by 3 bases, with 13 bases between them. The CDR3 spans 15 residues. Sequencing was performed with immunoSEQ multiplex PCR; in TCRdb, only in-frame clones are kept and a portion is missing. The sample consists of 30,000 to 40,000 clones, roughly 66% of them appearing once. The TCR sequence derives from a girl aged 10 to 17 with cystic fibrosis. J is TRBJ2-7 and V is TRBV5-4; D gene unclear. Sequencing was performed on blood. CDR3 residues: CASSLAEDLYYEQYF. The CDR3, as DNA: TGTGCCAGCAGCTTGGCTGAAGACCTATACTACGAGCAGTACTTC. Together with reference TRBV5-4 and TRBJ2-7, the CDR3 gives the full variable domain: ETGVTQSPTHLIKTRGQQVTLRCSSQSGHNTVSWYQQALGQGPQFIFQYYREEENGRGNFPPRFSGLQFPNYSSELNVNALELDDSALYLCASSLAEDLYYEQYFGPGTRLTVT.